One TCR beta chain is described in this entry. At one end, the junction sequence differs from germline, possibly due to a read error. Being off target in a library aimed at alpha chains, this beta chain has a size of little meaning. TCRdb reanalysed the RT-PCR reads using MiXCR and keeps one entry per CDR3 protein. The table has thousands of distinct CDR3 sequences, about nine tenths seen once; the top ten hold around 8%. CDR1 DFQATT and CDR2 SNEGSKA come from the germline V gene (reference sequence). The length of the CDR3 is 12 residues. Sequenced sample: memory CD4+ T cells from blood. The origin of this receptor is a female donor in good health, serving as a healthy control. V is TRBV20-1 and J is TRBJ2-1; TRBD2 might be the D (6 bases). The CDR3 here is CSARGGYNEQFF. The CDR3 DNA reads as TGCAGTGCTAGGGGGGGTTACAATGAGCAGTTCTTT.